The 27 T cell receptor beta chains listed next were all sequenced from one sample in a study of T cell responses to AZD1222 COVID-19 vaccine. Here immunoSEQ multiplex PCR was the method, and the copy in TCRdb shows in-frame clones only, minus some. Of under 200,000 clones in the sample, around 93% were seen once. This specimen was peripheral blood, taken on day 0 of AZD1222 vaccination. These receptors were obtained from an adult in good health.

V and J are TRBV9 and TRBJ1-1, with D hard to call. Between the trimmed V and J ends, which lost 0 bases and 6 bases, there was a span of 15 bases. This CDR3 has 15 amino acids. Germline loops: CDR1 SGDLS, CDR2 YYNGEE. The CDR3 loop reads CASSVVSGVSSEAFF. The DNA of the CDR3 is TGTGCCAGCAGCGTAGTCTCCGGTGTCTCGTCTGAAGCTTTCTTT. Variable domain in full (rest from reference TRBV9 and TRBJ1-1): DSGVTQTPKHLITATGQRVTLRCSPRSGDLSVYWYQQSLDQGLQFLIQYYNGEERAKGNILERFSAQQFPDLHSELNLSSLELGDSALYFCASSVVSGVSSEAFFGQGTRLTVV.

The chain combines TRBV15 with TRBJ1-4, with TRBD1 as a possible D gene (5 bases). V was clipped by 3 bases and J by 3 bases, with 23 bases between them. The CDR3 totals 19 residues. Looked up from germline, CDR1 is LNHNV and CDR2 is YYDKDF (reference sequence). The CDR3 DNA follows: TGTGCCACCAGCAGCACCGTGACAGAGATATGGGGACCTAATGAAAAACTGTTTTTT. Its protein is CATSSTVTEIWGPNEKLFF. The entire variable domain, with the rest obtained from reference TRBV15 and TRBJ1-4, is as follows: DAMVIQNPRYQVTQFGKPVTLSCSQTLNHNVMYWYQQKSSQAPKLLFHYYDKDFNNEADTPDNFQSRRPNTSFCFLDIRSPGLGDTAMYLCATSSTVTEIWGPNEKLFFGSGTQLSVL.

This sequence joins TRBV5-6 and TRBJ1-1; a weak D match, TRBD1 (5 bases). Trimming cost V 3 bases and J 5 bases, with 11 bases left between them. The CDR3 is 13 amino acids. Germline CDR1 reads SGHDT; CDR2 reads YYEEEE. CDR3 DNA sequence: TGTGCCAGCAGCTCCCCGGGGGGTACTGAAGCTTTCTTT. Translated: CASSSPGGTEAFF.

The chain links TRBV5-1 to TRBJ1-5, with D possibly matching TRBD1 (5 bases). V was trimmed by 4 bases and J by 4 bases, leaving 18 bases between them. The germline gives CDR1 SGHRS, CDR2 YFSETQ. This CDR3 spans 16 amino acids. CDR3 coding DNA: TGCGCCAGCAGCCCACCGGACAATTCGCGAAATCAGCCCCAGCATTTT. The encoded protein is CASSPPDNSRNQPQHF.

In its sample, this clone was seen once. The chain uses TRBV10-1 and TRBJ1-3; D not certain. This CDR3 is 15 amino acids long. Germline CDR1 reads WNHNN; CDR2 reads SYGVQD (reference sequence). V shed 3 bases and J shed 0 bases, with 9 bases lying between them. In DNA form, the CDR3 reads TGCGCCAGCAGTGACAGCCACTCCTCTGGAAACACCATATATTTT. This gives the protein CASSDSHSSGNTIYF.

The chain links TRBV6-5 to TRBJ2-7; D is undetermined. From germline, CDR1 is MNHEY and CDR2 SVGAGI. The CDR3 extends over 14 amino acids. Deletions cut 2 bases from V and 7 bases from J, with 15 bases between. CDR3 amino acids: CASSYATTDGEQYF. The CDR3 region has the DNA TGTGCCAGCAGTTACGCCACGACGGATGGGGAGCAGTACTTC.

The rearrangement joins TRBV28 to TRBJ1-1, with D tentatively TRBD1 (6 bases). CDR1 MDHEN and CDR2 SYDVKM come from the germline V gene. Trimming shortened V by 6 bases and J by 4 bases, and 21 bases separated the two germline ends. This CDR3 has 16 residues. The CDR3 region has the DNA TGTGCCAGCAGCCAGGGCAGGGGCTCGGTTGGCACTGAAGCTTTCTTT. It is translated as CASSQGRGSVGTEAFF.

This clone appeared a single time. The J gene is TRBJ1-1, the V gene TRBV9; 7 bases map to TRBD1. CDR3 size: 15 residues. The germline gives CDR1 SGDLS, CDR2 YYNGEE. The trim removed 3 bases at V and 0 bases at J, leaving 5 bases unmatched. This CDR3 is CASSDGTALNTEAFF. CDR3 sequence (DNA): TGTGCCAGCAGCGATGGGACAGCTTTGAACACTGAAGCTTTCTTT.

The chain employs TRBV9 and TRBJ2-1; 9 bases fit TRBD2. The CDR3 contains 16 residues. The V segment lost 0 bases and the J segment 4 bases; nucleotides outside the gene matches: 5. Germline V lookup: CDR1 SGDLS, CDR2 YYNGEE. In nucleotides, the CDR3 is TGTGCCAGCAGCGTAGCTGGTAGCGGGAGTTACAATGAGCAGTTCTTC. Translation: CASSVAGSGSYNEQFF.

This chain uses TRBV19 with TRBJ1-4, with D tentatively TRBD1 (5 bases). Germline CDR1 and CDR2: LNHDA and SQIVND (reference sequence). V lost 11 bases and J 1 base, leaving 8 bases between the germline ends. This CDR3 spans 12 amino acids. The CDR3 is CASGRTNEKLFF. The CDR3 coding sequence is TGTGCCTCAGGGCGAACTAATGAAAAACTGTTTTTT.

V gene TRBV18 combines with J gene TRBJ1-3; D not resolved. Germline CDR1 reads KGHSH; CDR2 reads LQKENI. Trimming removed 3 bases at V and 0 bases at J, with 12 bases between. This CDR3 spans 16 amino acids. The DNA of the CDR3 is TGTGCCAGCTCACCCATCGAAGCCCTCTCTGGAAACACCATATATTTT. Residues: CASSPIEALSGNTIYF.

The rearrangement joins TRBV6-5 to TRBJ1-2, with D tentatively TRBD1 (6 bases). Germline V CDR1 and CDR2: MNHEY, SVGAGI. The CDR3 contains 12 residues. Trimming took 5 bases from V and 8 from J, leaving 12 bases between them. The DNA of the CDR3 is TGTGCCAGCAGTCCGGGGGGCCACGGCTACACCTTC. As protein: CASSPGGHGYTF.

This chain joins TRBV19 and TRBJ1-1; 9 bases agree with TRBD1. Germline V lookup: CDR1 LNHDA, CDR2 SQIVND (reference sequence). J lost 2 bases, V lost 5 bases, and 12 bases had no gene match. The CDR3 totals 17 residues. CDR3: CASSVVWTGANNTEAFF. The CDR3 nucleotides read TGTGCCAGTAGTGTCGTATGGACAGGGGCAAATAACACTGAAGCTTTCTTT.

As to this clone: Other nucleotide sequences from this sample produce the same CDR3. V gene TRBV11-2 combines with J gene TRBJ2-7, with D possibly TRBD1 on 5 matching bases. The CDR3 totals 13 residues. Trimming took off 1 base at V and 1 base at J, with 5 bases between the two ends. Germline CDR1 reads SGHAT; CDR2 reads FQNNGV. CDR3 protein: CASSLGQSYEQYF. CDR3 DNA sequence: TGTGCCAGCAGCTTAGGACAGTCCTACGAGCAGTACTTC.

The rearrangement links TRBV27 to TRBJ2-7, with a tentative D call TRBD1 (6 bases). V shed 6 bases and J shed 0 bases, with 12 bases lying between them. This CDR3 contains 14 residues. Germline V gene lookup returns CDR1 MNHEY and CDR2 SMNVEV (reference sequence). This CDR3 reads CASRAGTHSYEQYF. CDR3 DNA: TGTGCCAGCAGAGCCGGGACACACTCCTACGAGCAGTACTTC.

Here the CDR3 DNA reads TGTGCCAGCAGCGCCCGGGACAGGGGGAATTCACCCCTCCACTTT. Residues: CASSARDRGNSPLHF. This chain links TRBV6-6 with TRBJ1-6; 11 bases are shared with TRBD1. The CDR3 runs to 15 residues. CDR1 MNHNY and CDR2 SVGAGI come from the germline V gene (reference sequence). V shed 6 bases and J 7 bases; nucleotides not matched to a gene: 5.

This chain uses TRBV6-4 with TRBJ1-6, with D possibly being TRBD1 (6 bases). Germline-derived CDR1 and CDR2 are MRHNA and SNTAGT. With 5 bases removed from V and 8 bases from J, the gap between germline ends came to 10 bases. The CDR3 consists of 13 residues. CDR3 protein: CASSRGAHSPLHF. The CDR3, as DNA: TGTGCCAGCAGTCGGGGGGCGCATTCACCCCTCCACTTT.

J is TRBJ1-1 and V is TRBV7-8; perhaps TRBD1 as D (5 bases). Germline V gene sequence: CDR1 SGHVS, CDR2 FQNEAQ. V lost 6 bases and J lost 8, with 10 bases in between. The CDR3 totals 11 residues. The CDR3 nucleotides read TGTGCCAGCAGGAGAGACAGAGAAGCTTTCTTT. Protein product: CASRRDREAFF.

This sequence joins TRBV6-5 and TRBJ1-1; no clear D. The CDR3 loop spans 13 amino acids. Deletions cut 7 bases from V and 0 bases from J, with 9 bases between. Germline V lookup: CDR1 MNHEY, CDR2 SVGAGI. As DNA, the CDR3 is TGTGCCAGCAACCATGTAGTGAACACTGAAGCTTTCTTT. Protein product: CASNHVVNTEAFF.

The chain is built from TRBV11-2 and TRBJ1-6; possible D gene TRBD1, 5 bases. Germline CDR1 reads SGHAT; CDR2 reads FQNNGV. The CDR3 length is 16 residues. V was pared by 1 base and J by 0 bases, with 7 bases between. CDR3 region: CASSLGGPSYNSPLHF. For the CDR3, the DNA is TGTGCCAGCAGCTTAGGGGGCCCCTCCTATAATTCACCCCTCCACTTT. Combining the CDR3 with reference TRBV11-2 and TRBJ1-6 gives the whole variable domain EAGVAQSPRYKIIEKRQSVAFWCNPISGHATLYWYQQILGQGPKLLIQFQNNGVVDDSQLPKDRFSAERLKGVDSTLKIQPAKLEDSAVYLCASSLGGPSYNSPLHFGNGTRLTVT.

V gene TRBV6-4 combines with J gene TRBJ2-7; 9 bases align to TRBD1. With V trimmed by 3 bases and J by 0 bases, 12 bases remained unmatched. CDR3 length: 18 residues. Looked up from germline, CDR1 is MRHNA and CDR2 is SNTAGT. The CDR3 is CASSDSRSAGQGSYEQYF. The CDR3 nucleotides read TGTGCCAGCAGTGATTCCCGCTCGGCGGGACAGGGCTCCTACGAGCAGTACTTC.

The V gene is TRBV10-2, the J gene TRBJ2-1; D ambiguous. In germline, CDR1 is WSHSY, CDR2 SAAADI. The CDR3 is 11 residues long. V dropped 0 bases and J dropped 9 bases, with 3 bases sitting between them. CDR3 DNA sequence: TGCGCCAGCAGTGAGTCGAGTGAGCAGTTCTTC. Translation: CASSESSEQFF.

This chain joins TRBV19 and TRBJ2-3; TRBD2 is a possible D gene (6 bases). Germline lookup yields CDR1 LNHDA and CDR2 SQIVND (reference sequence). CDR3 length: 15 amino acids. The V end was cut by 3 bases, the J end by 1 base, with 11 bases between. The CDR3 here is CASSMVGGGTDTQYF. In DNA form, the CDR3 reads TGTGCCAGTAGTATGGTCGGCGGGGGCACAGATACGCAGTATTTT. Variable domain in full (rest from reference TRBV19 and TRBJ2-3): DGGITQSPKYLFRKEGQNVTLSCEQNLNHDAMYWYRQDPGQGLRLIYYSQIVNDFQKGDIAEGYSVSREKKESFPLTVTSAQKNPTAFYLCASSMVGGGTDTQYFGPGTRLTVL.

The gene calls are TRBV6-5 and TRBJ1-1; tentatively, D is TRBD1 (5 bases). V was clipped by 4 bases and J by 10 bases, with 13 bases between them. Germline V gene lookup returns CDR1 MNHEY and CDR2 SVGAGI. CDR3 length equals 12 residues. The CDR3 DNA follows: TGTGCCAGCAGTTCCCTTGTTGGGGGAGCTTTCTTT. Translating it yields CASSSLVGGAFF.

The chain carries TRBV19 and TRBJ1-5; D possibly corresponds to TRBD1 (5 bases). The CDR3 length is 16 residues. In germline, CDR1 is LNHDA, CDR2 SQIVND (reference sequence). Trimming pared 4 bases from V and 5 bases from J, leaving 18 bases between. CDR3 DNA: TGTGCCAGTAGTAACCGGGTCCCAAGAGGGGATCAGCCCCAGCATTTT. Amino acids: CASSNRVPRGDQPQHF.

This clone appeared once. This rearrangement joins TRBV28 to TRBJ1-2; maybe TRBD1 (5 bases). The CDR3 extends over 15 amino acids. Trimming shortened V by 11 bases and J by 4 bases, and 23 bases separated the two germline ends. CDR1 MDHEN and CDR2 SYDVKM come from the germline V gene. DNA of the CDR3: TGTGCCTCCTACCCCGGGGGGGGAGTAGTCTATGGCTACACCTTC. Its protein product is CASYPGGGVVYGYTF.

This clone was picked up one time. The chain carries TRBV24-1 and TRBJ1-2; 10 bases are a match to TRBD1. From germline, CDR1 is KGHDR and CDR2 SFDVKD. This CDR3 has 14 amino acids. V was clipped by 7 bases and J by 1 base; unmatched bases: 2. CDR3 in amino acids: CATRGTGDNYGYTF. The CDR3 DNA reads TGTGCCACCAGGGGGACAGGGGATAACTATGGCTACACCTTC.